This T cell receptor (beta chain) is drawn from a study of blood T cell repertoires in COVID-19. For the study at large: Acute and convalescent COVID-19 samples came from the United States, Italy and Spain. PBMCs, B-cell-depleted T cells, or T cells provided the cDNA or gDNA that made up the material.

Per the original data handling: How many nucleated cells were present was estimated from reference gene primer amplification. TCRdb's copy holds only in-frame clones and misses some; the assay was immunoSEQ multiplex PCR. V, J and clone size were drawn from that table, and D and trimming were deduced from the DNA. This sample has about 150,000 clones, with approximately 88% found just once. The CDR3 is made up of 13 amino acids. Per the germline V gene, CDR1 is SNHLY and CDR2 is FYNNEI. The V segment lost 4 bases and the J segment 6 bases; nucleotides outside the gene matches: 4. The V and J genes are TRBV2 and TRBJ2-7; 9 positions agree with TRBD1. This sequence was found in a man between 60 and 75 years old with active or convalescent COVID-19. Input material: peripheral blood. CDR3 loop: CASSGLQGAEQYF. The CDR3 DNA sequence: TGTGCCAGCAGTGGTTTACAGGGGGCCGAGCAGTACTTC.